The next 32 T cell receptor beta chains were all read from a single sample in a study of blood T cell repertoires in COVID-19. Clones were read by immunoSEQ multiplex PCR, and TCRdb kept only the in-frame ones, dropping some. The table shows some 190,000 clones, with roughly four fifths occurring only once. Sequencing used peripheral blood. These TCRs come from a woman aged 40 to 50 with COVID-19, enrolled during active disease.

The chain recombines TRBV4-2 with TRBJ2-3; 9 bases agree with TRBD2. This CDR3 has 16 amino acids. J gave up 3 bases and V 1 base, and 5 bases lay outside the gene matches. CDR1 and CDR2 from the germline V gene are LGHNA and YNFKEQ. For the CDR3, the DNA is TGTGCCAGCAGCCAAGGAGCGGGAGGAGGGACAGATACGCAGTATTTT. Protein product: CASSQGAGGGTDTQYF.

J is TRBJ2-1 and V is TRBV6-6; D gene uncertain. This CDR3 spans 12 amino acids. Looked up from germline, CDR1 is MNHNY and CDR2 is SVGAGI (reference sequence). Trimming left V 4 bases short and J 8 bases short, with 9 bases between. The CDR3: CASSLDVDEQFF. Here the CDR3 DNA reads TGTGCCAGCAGTTTAGATGTCGATGAGCAGTTCTTC.

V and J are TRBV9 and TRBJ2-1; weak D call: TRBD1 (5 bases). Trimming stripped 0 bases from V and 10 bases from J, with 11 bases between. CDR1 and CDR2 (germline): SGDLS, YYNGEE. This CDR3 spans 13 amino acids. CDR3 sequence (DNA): TGTGCCAGCAGCGTAGGGGTCAGGGCGGAGCAGTTCTTC. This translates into CASSVGVRAEQFF. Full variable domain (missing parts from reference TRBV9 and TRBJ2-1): DSGVTQTPKHLITATGQRVTLRCSPRSGDLSVYWYQQSLDQGLQFLIQYYNGEERAKGNILERFSAQQFPDLHSELNLSSLELGDSALYFCASSVGVRAEQFFGPGTRLTVL.

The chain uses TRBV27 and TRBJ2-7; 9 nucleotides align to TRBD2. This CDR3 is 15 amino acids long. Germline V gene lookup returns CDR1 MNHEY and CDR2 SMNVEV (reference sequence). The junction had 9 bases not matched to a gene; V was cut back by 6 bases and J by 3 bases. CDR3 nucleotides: TGTGCCAGCAGCCGTGCCGCGGGAGGGTTCTACGAGCAGTACTTC. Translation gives CASSRAAGGFYEQYF.

CDR3 bases: TGTGCCAGCAGTTACTTTGGGCCCGAAGTCTCCTACGAGCAGTACTTC. This codes for CASSYFGPEVSYEQYF. The chain uses TRBV6-2 or TRBV6-3 and TRBJ2-7; D is unresolved. This CDR3 has 16 amino acids. The germline gives CDR1 MNHEY, CDR2 SVGEGT. Trimming cost V 1 base and J 0 bases, with 13 bases left between them.

The CDR3 region has the DNA TGTGCCAGCAGCTTGGAGGTGACAGGGGTTCAGCCCCAGCATTTT. Protein sequence: CASSLEVTGVQPQHF. The V gene is TRBV5-8, the J gene TRBJ1-5, with TRBD1 matching 8 bases. CDR3 size: 15 residues. Trimming at V came to 0 bases and at J to 6 bases, leaving 5 bases not matched to a gene. CDR1 and CDR2 (germline): SGHTS, YDEGEE.

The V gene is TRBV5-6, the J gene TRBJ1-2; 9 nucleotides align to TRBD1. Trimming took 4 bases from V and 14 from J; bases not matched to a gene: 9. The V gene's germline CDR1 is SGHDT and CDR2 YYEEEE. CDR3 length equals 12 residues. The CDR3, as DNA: TGTGCCAGCAGCACAGACAGGGGGGAGCGGACCTTC. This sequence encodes CASSTDRGERTF.

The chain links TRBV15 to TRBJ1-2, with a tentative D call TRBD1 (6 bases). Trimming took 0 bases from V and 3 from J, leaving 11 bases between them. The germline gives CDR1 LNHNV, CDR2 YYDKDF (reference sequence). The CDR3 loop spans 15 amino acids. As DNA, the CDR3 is TGTGCCACCAGCAGAGAAAGGGGGGGCGACTATGGCTACACCTTC. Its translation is CATSRERGGDYGYTF.

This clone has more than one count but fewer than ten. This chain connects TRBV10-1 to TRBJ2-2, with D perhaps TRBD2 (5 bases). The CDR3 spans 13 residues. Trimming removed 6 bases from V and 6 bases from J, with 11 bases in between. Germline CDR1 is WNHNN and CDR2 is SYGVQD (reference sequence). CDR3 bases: TGCGCCAGCAGCCAGAGGGTCGCCGGGGAGCTGTTTTTT. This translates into CASSQRVAGELFF.

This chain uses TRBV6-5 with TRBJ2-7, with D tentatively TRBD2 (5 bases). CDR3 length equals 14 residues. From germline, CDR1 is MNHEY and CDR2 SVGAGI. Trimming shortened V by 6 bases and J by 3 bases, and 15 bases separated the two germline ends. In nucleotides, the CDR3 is TGTGCCAGCAGCCCCGATCCGGAGGTCTACGAGCAGTACTTC. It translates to CASSPDPEVYEQYF.

The CDR3 DNA reads as TGTGCCAGCAGTATCGGGGGGGTCCGGGAGCAGTACTTC. Its protein product is CASSIGGVREQYF. This sequence joins TRBV27 and TRBJ2-7; TRBD2 agrees at 8 bases. V dropped 5 bases and J dropped 7; count of bases not matched to a gene: 7. Germline lookup yields CDR1 MNHEY and CDR2 SMNVEV (reference sequence). The CDR3 is made up of 13 amino acids.

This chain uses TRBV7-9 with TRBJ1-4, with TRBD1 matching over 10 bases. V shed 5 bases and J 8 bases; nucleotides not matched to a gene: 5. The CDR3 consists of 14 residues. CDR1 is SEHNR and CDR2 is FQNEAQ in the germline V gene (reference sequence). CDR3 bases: TGTGCCAGCAGCCCTGGACAGGGGGGCGAAAAACTGTTTTTT. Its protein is CASSPGQGGEKLFF. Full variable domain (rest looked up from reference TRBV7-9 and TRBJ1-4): DTGVSQNPRHKITKRGQNVTFRCDPISEHNRLYWYRQTLGQGPEFLTYFQNEAQLEKSRLLSDRFSAERPKGSFSTLEIQRTEQGDSAMYLCASSPGQGGEKLFFGSGTQLSVL.

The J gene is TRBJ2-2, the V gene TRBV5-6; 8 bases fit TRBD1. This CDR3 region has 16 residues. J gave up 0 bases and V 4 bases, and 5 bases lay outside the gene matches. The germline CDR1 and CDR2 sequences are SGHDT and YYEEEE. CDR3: CASSRDRGANTGELFF. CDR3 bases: TGTGCCAGCAGCCGCGACAGGGGTGCGAACACCGGGGAGCTGTTTTTT.

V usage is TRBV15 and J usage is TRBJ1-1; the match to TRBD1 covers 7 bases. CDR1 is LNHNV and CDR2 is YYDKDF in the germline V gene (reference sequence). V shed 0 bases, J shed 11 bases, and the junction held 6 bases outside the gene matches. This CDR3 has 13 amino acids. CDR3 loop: CATSRDLDRAAFF. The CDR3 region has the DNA TGTGCCACCAGCAGAGACCTCGACAGGGCGGCTTTCTTT.

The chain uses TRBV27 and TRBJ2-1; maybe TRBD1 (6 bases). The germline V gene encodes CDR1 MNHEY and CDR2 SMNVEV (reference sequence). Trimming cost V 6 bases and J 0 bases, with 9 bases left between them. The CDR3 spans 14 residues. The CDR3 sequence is CASSPQGSYNEQFF. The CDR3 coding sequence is TGTGCCAGCAGCCCACAGGGCTCCTACAATGAGCAGTTCTTC.

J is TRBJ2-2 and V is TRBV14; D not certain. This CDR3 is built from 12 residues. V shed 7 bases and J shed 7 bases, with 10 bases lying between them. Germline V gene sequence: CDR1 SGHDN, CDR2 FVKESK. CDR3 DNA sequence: TGTGCCAGCAACTACTATGGCGGGGAGCTGTTTTTT. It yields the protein CASNYYGGELFF.

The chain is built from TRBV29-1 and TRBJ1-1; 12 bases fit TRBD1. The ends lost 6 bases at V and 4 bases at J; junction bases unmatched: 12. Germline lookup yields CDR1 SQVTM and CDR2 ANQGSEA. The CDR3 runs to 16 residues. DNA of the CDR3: TGCAGCGTAAGGGACAGGGGGCGCGGGGGTCGCACTGAAGCTTTCTTT. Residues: CSVRDRGRGGRTEAFF.

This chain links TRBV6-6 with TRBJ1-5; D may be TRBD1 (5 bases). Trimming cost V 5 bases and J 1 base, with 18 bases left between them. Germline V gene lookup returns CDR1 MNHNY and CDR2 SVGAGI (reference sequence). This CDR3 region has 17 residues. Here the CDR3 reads CASSRVSRGASNQPQHF. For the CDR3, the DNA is TGTGCCAGCAGTCGGGTGTCTCGCGGGGCAAGCAATCAGCCCCAGCATTTT.

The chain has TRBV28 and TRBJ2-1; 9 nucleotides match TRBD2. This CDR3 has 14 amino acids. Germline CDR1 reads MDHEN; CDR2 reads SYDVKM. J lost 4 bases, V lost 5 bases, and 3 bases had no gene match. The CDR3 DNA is TGTGCCAGCAGTATAGCGGGAGTATACAATGAGCAGTTCTTC. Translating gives CASSIAGVYNEQFF.

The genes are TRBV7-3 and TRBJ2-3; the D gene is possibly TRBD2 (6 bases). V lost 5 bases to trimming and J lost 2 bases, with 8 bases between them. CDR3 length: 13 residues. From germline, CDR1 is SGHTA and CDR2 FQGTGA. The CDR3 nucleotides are TGTGCCAGCAGCGGGGACTCCACAGATACGCAGTATTTT. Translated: CASSGDSTDTQYF.

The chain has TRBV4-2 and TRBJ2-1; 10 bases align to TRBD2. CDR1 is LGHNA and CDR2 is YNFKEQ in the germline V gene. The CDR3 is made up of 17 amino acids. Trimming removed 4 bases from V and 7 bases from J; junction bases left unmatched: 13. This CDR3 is CASSLRLSGGATNEQFF. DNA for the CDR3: TGTGCCAGCAGCCTCAGACTGAGCGGGGGGGCTACGAATGAGCAGTTCTTC.

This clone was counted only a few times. CDR3 region: CASSLLGREQFF. The CDR3 DNA follows: TGTGCCAGCAGCTTATTAGGGAGGGAGCAGTTCTTC. The chain employs TRBV11-2 and TRBJ2-1, with D tentatively TRBD2 (6 bases). This CDR3 region has 12 residues. Germline V CDR1 and CDR2: SGHAT, FQNNGV. V lost 2 bases and J lost 10, with 9 bases in between.

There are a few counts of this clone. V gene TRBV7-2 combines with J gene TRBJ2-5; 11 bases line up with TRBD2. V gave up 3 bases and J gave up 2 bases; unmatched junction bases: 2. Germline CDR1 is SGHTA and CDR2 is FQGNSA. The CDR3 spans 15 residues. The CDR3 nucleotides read TGTGCCAGCAGCTTTCTAGCGGGGGGACAAGAGACCCAGTACTTC. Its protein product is CASSFLAGGQETQYF.

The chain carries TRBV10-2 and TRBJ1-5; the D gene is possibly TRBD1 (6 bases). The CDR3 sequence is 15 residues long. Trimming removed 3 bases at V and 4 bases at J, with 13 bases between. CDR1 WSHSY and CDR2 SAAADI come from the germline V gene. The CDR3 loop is CASSEGGGGNQPQHF. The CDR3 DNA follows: TGCGCCAGCAGTGAAGGAGGGGGGGGAAATCAGCCCCAGCATTTT.

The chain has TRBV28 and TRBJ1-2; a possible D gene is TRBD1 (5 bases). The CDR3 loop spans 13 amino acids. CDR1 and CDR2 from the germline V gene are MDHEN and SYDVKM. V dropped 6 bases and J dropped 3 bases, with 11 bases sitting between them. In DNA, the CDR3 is TGTGCCAGCAGCCCAAGGGGTTACTATGGCTACACCTTC. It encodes CASSPRGYYGYTF.

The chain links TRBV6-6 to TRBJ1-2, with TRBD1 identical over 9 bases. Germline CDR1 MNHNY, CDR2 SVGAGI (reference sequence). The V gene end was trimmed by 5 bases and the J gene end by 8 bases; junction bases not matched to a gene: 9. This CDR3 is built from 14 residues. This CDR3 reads CASSGGTGLSGYTF. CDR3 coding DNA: TGTGCCAGCAGTGGAGGGACAGGGTTGTCCGGCTACACCTTC.

CDR3 region: CASSSGLEAPRYEQYF. In DNA form, the CDR3 reads TGTGCCAGCAGCTCCGGTCTTGAGGCTCCGAGATACGAGCAGTACTTC. The V gene is TRBV11-2, the J gene TRBJ2-7; D gene uncertain. CDR1 SGHAT and CDR2 FQNNGV come from the germline V gene. Between the trimmed V and J ends, which lost 4 bases and 4 bases, there was a span of 20 bases. The CDR3 extends over 16 amino acids.

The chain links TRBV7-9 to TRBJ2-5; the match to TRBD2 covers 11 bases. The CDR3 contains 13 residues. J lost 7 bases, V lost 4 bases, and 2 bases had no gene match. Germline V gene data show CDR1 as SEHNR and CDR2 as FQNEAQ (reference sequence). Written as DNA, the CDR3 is TGTGCCAGCAGCTCCGGGACTAGCGGGACCCAGTACTTC. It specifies CASSSGTSGTQYF. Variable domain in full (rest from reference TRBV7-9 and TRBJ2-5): DTGVSQNPRHKITKRGQNVTFRCDPISEHNRLYWYRQTLGQGPEFLTYFQNEAQLEKSRLLSDRFSAERPKGSFSTLEIQRTEQGDSAMYLCASSSGTSGTQYFGPGTRLLVL.

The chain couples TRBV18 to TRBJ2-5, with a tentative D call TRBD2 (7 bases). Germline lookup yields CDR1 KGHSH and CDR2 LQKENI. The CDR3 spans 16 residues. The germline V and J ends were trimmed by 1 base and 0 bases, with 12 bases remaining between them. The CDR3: CASSPQGGANQETQYF. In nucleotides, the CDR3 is TGTGCCAGCTCACCACAAGGGGGGGCGAACCAAGAGACCCAGTACTTC.

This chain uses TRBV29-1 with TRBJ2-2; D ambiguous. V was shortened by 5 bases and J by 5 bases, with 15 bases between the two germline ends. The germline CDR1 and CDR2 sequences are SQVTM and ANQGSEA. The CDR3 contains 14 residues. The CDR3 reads CSVSPWQSTGELFF. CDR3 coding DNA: TGCAGCGTTAGTCCCTGGCAGTCTACCGGGGAGCTGTTTTTT.

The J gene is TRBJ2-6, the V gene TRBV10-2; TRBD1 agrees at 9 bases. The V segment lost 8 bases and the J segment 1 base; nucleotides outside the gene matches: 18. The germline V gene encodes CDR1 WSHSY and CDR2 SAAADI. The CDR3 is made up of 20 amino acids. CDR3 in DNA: TGCGCCAGCTCCGGGATGAGACAGGGGGGTTTTGGGTCTGGGGCCAACGTCCTGACTTTC. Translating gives CASSGMRQGGFGSGANVLTF.

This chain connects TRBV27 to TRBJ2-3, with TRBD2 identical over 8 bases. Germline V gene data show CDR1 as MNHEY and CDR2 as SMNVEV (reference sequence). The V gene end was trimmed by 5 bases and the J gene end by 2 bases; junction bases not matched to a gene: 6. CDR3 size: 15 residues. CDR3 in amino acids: CASSVGAGVTDTQYF. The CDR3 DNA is TGTGCCAGCAGTGTCGGAGCGGGGGTCACAGATACGCAGTATTTT.